Each of the 32 T cell receptor beta chains below was sequenced from the same sample in a study of blood T cell repertoires in COVID-19. Sequencing was performed with immunoSEQ multiplex PCR; in TCRdb, only in-frame clones are kept and a portion is missing. The sample shows about 280,000 clones, roughly 80% of them seen only once. The material sequenced was PBMCs or T cells enriched from blood (not recorded which). The source is a man aged 40-55 years who had been exposed to COVID-19.

The rearrangement uses TRBV19 and TRBJ2-7, with unresolved D. Deletions cut 5 bases from V and 7 bases from J, with 18 bases between. CDR3 length: 14 amino acids. The germline gives CDR1 LNHDA, CDR2 SQIVND (reference sequence). CDR3 in DNA: TGTGCCAGTAGTTCCCCCCCTCCCGAGATAGAGCAGTACTTC. Amino acids: CASSSPPPEIEQYF.

CDR3 amino acids: CASGGQGAVADTQYF. Written as DNA, the CDR3 is TGCGCCAGCGGAGGACAGGGGGCGGTCGCAGATACGCAGTATTTT. The V call is TRBV5-1, the J call TRBJ2-3, with TRBD1 matching over 11 bases. The J segment lost 4 bases and the V segment lost 7 bases, leaving 8 bases of the junction unmatched. Germline V gene data show CDR1 as SGHRS and CDR2 as YFSETQ. CDR3 length: 15 residues.

The CDR3 DNA is TGTGCCAGCAGCCCGCGGACTAGCGGGAAGGGCACAGATACGCAGTATTTT. This codes for CASSPRTSGKGTDTQYF. V usage is TRBV3-1 (or the pseudogene TRBV3-2) and J usage is TRBJ2-3; 12 bases line up with TRBD2. V dropped 4 bases and J dropped 1; count of bases not matched to a gene: 6. The germline gives CDR1 LGHDT, CDR2 YNNKEL (reference sequence). The CDR3 is 17 amino acids.

A remark on this clone: A read error may produce the germline difference seen at one junction end. V usage is TRBV30 and J usage is TRBJ2-7, with TRBD1 matching over 8 bases. The CDR3 loop spans 14 amino acids. Per the germline V gene, CDR1 is GTSNPN and CDR2 is SVGIG (reference sequence). The CDR3 loop is CAWSSGIGTGGTSF. The CDR3 coding sequence is TGTGCCTGGAGTTCAGGAATCGGAACAGGGGGTACTTCCTTC.

The gene calls are TRBV7-9 and TRBJ2-6; D perhaps matches TRBD2 (5 bases). Trimming took off 5 bases at V and 2 bases at J, with 13 bases between the two ends. CDR1 SEHNR and CDR2 FQNEAQ come from the germline V gene (reference sequence). The CDR3 has 16 amino acids. CDR3 residues: CASSGTAGAGANVLTF. In nucleotides, the CDR3 is TGTGCCAGCAGCGGTACGGCGGGCGCTGGGGCCAACGTCCTGACTTTC.

The V gene is TRBV18, the J gene TRBJ2-7, with TRBD2 identical over 7 bases. The CDR3 is 14 amino acids. In germline, CDR1 is KGHSH, CDR2 LQKENI. Trimming removed 2 bases from V and 4 bases from J; junction bases left unmatched: 5. The CDR3 protein is CASSPSGTDYEQYF. The DNA for the CDR3 is TGTGCCAGCTCACCAAGCGGGACGGATTACGAGCAGTACTTC.

The chain employs TRBV19 and TRBJ1-2; 8 nucleotides match TRBD1. Germline CDR1 reads LNHDA; CDR2 reads SQIVND (reference sequence). The CDR3 spans 14 residues. V was clipped by 7 bases and J by 3 bases; unmatched bases: 7. CDR3 in amino acids: CASIGGGQDYGYTF. CDR3 coding DNA: TGTGCCAGTATTGGGGGGGGACAGGACTATGGCTACACCTTC.

About this clone: Compared with germline, one end of the junction differs, possibly owing to a read error. The V gene is TRBV10-3, the J gene TRBJ1-1; D unclear. Germline V CDR1 and CDR2: ENHRY, SYGVKD. This CDR3 is 13 amino acids long. The CDR3 DNA is TGTGCCAACAGTTACGATAGCGACACTGAAGCTTTCTTT. This sequence encodes CANSYDSDTEAFF.

This chain links TRBV30 with TRBJ1-2, with D possibly matching TRBD1 (5 bases). Trimming removed 7 bases from V and 4 bases from J, with 19 bases in between. The CDR3 sequence is 14 residues long. Germline V gives CDR1 GTSNPN, CDR2 SVGIG (reference sequence). The CDR3 sequence is CAYRNRMGSYGYTF. CDR3 nucleotide sequence: TGTGCCTACCGGAACAGGATGGGGTCCTATGGCTACACCTTC.

The J gene is TRBJ1-2, the V gene TRBV3-1 (or the pseudogene TRBV3-2); D gene unclear. CDR3 length equals 16 residues. Germline V gene sequence: CDR1 LGHDT, CDR2 YNNKEL (reference sequence). Trimming left V 4 bases short and J 4 bases short, with 19 bases between. The CDR3 sequence: CASSPIFGDGAYGYTF. The CDR3 DNA reads TGTGCCAGCAGCCCCATATTCGGGGATGGTGCCTATGGCTACACCTTC.

The chain links TRBV20-1 to TRBJ2-1, with 11 bases aligning to TRBD2. CDR1 DFQATT and CDR2 SNEGSKA come from the germline V gene (reference sequence). The CDR3 is made up of 16 amino acids. Germline trimming cut 3 bases from V and 10 bases from J; bases unmatched to any gene: 14. The CDR3 DNA is TGCAGTGCTAGTCACTTATTAGGGACTAGCGGACGGGAGCAGTTCTTC. Residues: CSASHLLGTSGREQFF.

The rearrangement joins TRBV5-6 to TRBJ2-3, with 11 bases aligning to TRBD2. CDR1 and CDR2 from the germline V gene are SGHDT and YYEEEE. V dropped 4 bases and J dropped 2; count of bases not matched to a gene: 6. CDR3 length: 16 amino acids. The DNA for the CDR3 is TGTGCCAGCAGCCCCCGACTAGCGGGGTCCACAGATACGCAGTATTTT. Protein: CASSPRLAGSTDTQYF.

V and J are TRBV3-1 (or the pseudogene TRBV3-2) and TRBJ2-3; maybe TRBD2 (6 bases). V shed 4 bases and J shed 6 bases, with 14 bases lying between them. CDR3 length: 14 residues. Germline CDR1 LGHDT, CDR2 YNNKEL (reference sequence). CDR3 bases: TGTGCCAGCAGCCTGCTGGGGGGAGCCGATACGCAGTATTTT. It encodes CASSLLGGADTQYF.

This clone was observed a few times. The chain joins TRBV4-1 to TRBJ2-2, with 8 bases fitting TRBD1. Germline V gene sequence: CDR1 MGHRA, CDR2 YSYEKL. The V gene end was trimmed by 4 bases and the J gene end by 5 bases; junction bases not matched to a gene: 9. The CDR3 length is 16 residues. The CDR3 spells CASSLQGAVGTGELFF. CDR3 DNA: TGCGCCAGCAGCCTCCAGGGGGCAGTGGGAACCGGGGAGCTGTTTTTT.

This clone was picked up a small number of times. The chain recombines TRBV5-8 with TRBJ1-2, with D perhaps TRBD1 (5 bases). This CDR3 region has 15 residues. Germline CDR1 reads SGHTS; CDR2 reads YDEGEE. The V end was cut by 1 base, the J end by 4 bases, with 14 bases between. Written as DNA, the CDR3 is TGTGCCAGCAGCTTGCTCGGACAAGGGTCCTATGGCTACACCTTC. It encodes CASSLLGQGSYGYTF.

V is TRBV12-3 or TRBV12-4 and J is TRBJ1-2; D possibly corresponds to TRBD1 (5 bases). This CDR3 is built from 11 residues. Trimming removed 4 bases at V and 9 bases at J, with 9 bases between. CDR3 sequence (DNA): TGTGCCAGCAGTTCCTTGGACAGCTACACCTTC. This sequence encodes CASSSLDSYTF.

This clone was seen a few times. CDR3 sequence: CASISDTSTEAFF. The CDR3 DNA sequence: TGTGCCAGCATCAGCGACACTAGCACTGAAGCTTTCTTT. The rearrangement joins TRBV6-5 to TRBJ1-1; D uncertain. Germline CDR1 MNHEY, CDR2 SVGAGI. Trimming removed 7 bases from V and 4 bases from J, with 13 bases in between. CDR3 size: 13 residues.

The chain uses TRBV18 and TRBJ2-3; D remains unclear. The germline gives CDR1 KGHSH, CDR2 LQKENI. V was trimmed by 3 bases and J by 0 bases, leaving 4 bases between them. CDR3 size: 13 residues. CDR3 region: CASSPKSTDTQYF. CDR3 coding DNA: TGTGCCAGCTCACCTAAAAGCACAGATACGCAGTATTTT.

The chain links TRBV4-1 to TRBJ1-4, with no clear D. V dropped 6 bases and J dropped 8 bases, with 13 bases sitting between them. The CDR3 runs to 13 residues. CDR1 is MGHRA and CDR2 is YSYEKL in the germline V gene. The CDR3 sequence is CASSLLVGEKLFF. In DNA, the CDR3 is TGCGCCAGCAGTTTACTAGTCGGCGAAAAACTGTTTTTT.

The chain links TRBV27 to TRBJ1-2; the D is unclear. The CDR3 consists of 16 residues. Germline V gives CDR1 MNHEY, CDR2 SMNVEV (reference sequence). The V gene lost 5 bases and the J gene lost 3 bases, with 19 bases spanning the gap. CDR3 in DNA: TGTGCCAGCAGTACCACCGCCAACGGGTACGACTATGGCTACACCTTC. Translation gives CASSTTANGYDYGYTF.

This clone was detected a few times. This chain joins TRBV4-2 and TRBJ2-1, with 11 bases that match TRBD1. This CDR3 comprises 17 residues. Trimming cost V 6 bases and J 5 bases; bases outside gene matches: 12. The germline CDR1 and CDR2 sequences are LGHNA and YNFKEQ. The CDR3 nucleotides read TGTGCCAGCAGTAAGCAACCCGGACAGGGGGCCAACAATGAGCAGTTCTTC. Translating it yields CASSKQPGQGANNEQFF.

The chain couples TRBV19 to TRBJ1-5, with D hard to call. Trimming shortened V by 6 bases and J by 6 bases, and 21 bases separated the two germline ends. CDR1 is LNHDA and CDR2 is SQIVND in the germline V gene (reference sequence). The CDR3 runs to 16 residues. The CDR3 loop reads CASRWAGRLEGQPQHF. Here the CDR3 DNA reads TGTGCCAGTAGGTGGGCCGGGAGACTTGAGGGTCAGCCCCAGCATTTT.

The chain couples TRBV6-5 to TRBJ2-7; D is perhaps TRBD1 (6 bases). With 6 bases removed from V and 6 bases from J, the gap between germline ends came to 15 bases. This CDR3 is 13 amino acids long. Per germline, CDR1 MNHEY and CDR2 SVGAGI. The CDR3 coding sequence is TGTGCCAGCAGCCACGGGCCCAGGGGCGAGCAGTACTTC. This translates into CASSHGPRGEQYF.

The chain is built from TRBV5-1 and TRBJ2-1; D might be TRBD2 (6 bases). The germline CDR1 and CDR2 sequences are SGHRS and YFSETQ. The CDR3 covers 15 residues. The V gene lost 3 bases and the J gene lost 5 bases, with 15 bases spanning the gap. The CDR3 coding sequence is TGCGCCAGCAGCTCCATTTCCGGGACTCACAATGAGCAGTTCTTC. This encodes CASSSISGTHNEQFF.

This chain uses TRBV7-9 with TRBJ2-3; perhaps TRBD1 as D (5 bases). There are 15 residues in the CDR3. Germline values: CDR1 SEHNR, CDR2 FQNEAQ (reference sequence). Trimming removed 3 bases from V and 2 bases from J, with 12 bases in between. The CDR3 bases are TGTGCCAGCAGCTTGGGTACAGGAGTCACAGATACGCAGTATTTT. Encoded protein: CASSLGTGVTDTQYF.

The gene calls are TRBV24-1 and TRBJ2-5, with 8 positions matching TRBD1. Per the germline V gene, CDR1 is KGHDR and CDR2 is SFDVKD. This CDR3 is built from 15 residues. With V trimmed by 2 bases and J by 7 bases, 8 bases remained unmatched. The CDR3 sequence: CATSDSGQGQGTQYF. The DNA of the CDR3 is TGTGCCACCAGTGATTCCGGACAGGGCCAGGGGACCCAGTACTTC.

V is TRBV9 and J is TRBJ1-1, with 9 bases that match TRBD1. Germline V lookup: CDR1 SGDLS, CDR2 YYNGEE. Germline trimming cut 4 bases from V and 9 bases from J; bases unmatched to any gene: 13. The CDR3 totals 15 residues. As DNA, the CDR3 is TGTGCCAGCAGCCCAGCCGGGACAGGGAACACGAAAGCTTTCTTT. This gives the protein CASSPAGTGNTKAFF.

Regarding this clone: Other DNA sequences of this sample code for an identical CDR3. This chain links TRBV5-6 with TRBJ2-7, with D unresolved. The CDR3 spans 11 residues. V was pared by 3 bases and J by 4 bases, with 5 bases between. Per germline, CDR1 SGHDT and CDR2 YYEEEE. Written as DNA, the CDR3 is TGTGCCAGCAGCTCAACATACGAGCAGTACTTC. Amino acids: CASSSTYEQYF.

The J gene is TRBJ1-2, the V gene TRBV4-1, with a tentative D call TRBD1 (6 bases). V lost 0 bases to trimming and J lost 6 bases, with 17 bases between them. Germline V CDR1 and CDR2: MGHRA, YSYEKL. The CDR3 loop spans 16 amino acids. As DNA, the CDR3 is TGCGCCAGCAGCCAAGACCCCACAGGGTGGGCGAATGGCTACACCTTC. Amino acids: CASSQDPTGWANGYTF.

This clone is a singleton in its sample. The V and J genes are TRBV28 and TRBJ1-5; 7 bases are a match to TRBD1. This CDR3 is 16 amino acids long. CDR1 and CDR2 (germline): MDHEN, SYDVKM. J lost 4 bases, V lost 3 bases, and 9 bases had no gene match. CDR3 sequence (DNA): TGTGCCAGCAGTTTGCCCCGACAGGGACGAAATCAGCCCCAGCATTTT. Residues: CASSLPRQGRNQPQHF.

The V call is TRBV28, the J call TRBJ1-6, with 7 positions matching TRBD1. Germline V gene data show CDR1 as MDHEN and CDR2 as SYDVKM. The CDR3 runs 19 residues. V dropped 4 bases and J dropped 4; count of bases not matched to a gene: 16. CDR3 protein: CASSSPSNLGTDYNSPLHF. CDR3 DNA: TGTGCCAGCAGTTCCCCCTCAAATCTCGGGACAGATTATAATTCACCCCTCCACTTT.

The chain carries TRBV12-3 or TRBV12-4 and TRBJ2-1; D perhaps matches TRBD2 (5 bases). Trimming shortened V by 6 bases and J by 6 bases, and 9 bases separated the two germline ends. This CDR3 is 12 amino acids long. CDR3 coding DNA: TGTGCCAGCAGCCTTAGCGCCAATGAGCAGTTCTTC. It specifies CASSLSANEQFF.